A selection of T cell receptor beta chains follows, all from one sample in a study of beta chain features in type 1 diabetes. Some clones are missing from TCRdb's copy, which holds only in-frame ones; the method was immunoSEQ multiplex PCR. The data hold under 90,000 clones, with around a third observed a single time. The sample consisted of stem cell memory CD4+ T cells from blood. The receptor source for this set is a woman aged 18 to 35 in good health. The CDR3 runs from the conserved cysteine through the conserved F or W. A D gene is named only where the DNA matches it firmly. Not every row has a clone size; where given, it reads once, few, many or a size class.

cdr3_aa cdr3_nt j_call v_call d_call clone_size
CASSPGRGPYEQYF TGTGCCAGCAGCCCTGGTCGGGGTCCCTACGAGCAGTACTTC TRBJ2-7 TRBV9 . .
CASSLGDGGGPEKLFF TGTGCCAGCAGCTTGGGGGACGGCGGAGGGCCTGAAAAACTGTTTTTT TRBJ1-4 TRBV7-9 . few
CASEAGTSGANVLTF TGTGCTAGTGAAGCGGGGACCTCTGGGGCCAACGTCCTGACTTTC TRBJ2-6 TRBV12-5 TRBD2 .
CATSRVRDRGYEQYF TGTGCCACCAGCAGGGTCCGGGACAGGGGATACGAGCAGTACTTC TRBJ2-7 TRBV15 TRBD1 .
CASLKDEGYEQYF TGTGCCAGCCTGAAAGACGAGGGCTACGAGCAGTACTTC TRBJ2-7 TRBV2 . few
CASSPGGQRRNTGELFF TGTGCCAGCTCACCAGGGGGACAGCGGCGGAACACCGGGGAGCTGTTTTTT TRBJ2-2 TRBV18 TRBD1 once
CASSLTGSRGTEAFF TGCGCCAGCAGCTTGACAGGTTCTAGGGGCACTGAAGCTTTCTTT TRBJ1-1 TRBV5-1 . .
CAWSAGTVRQPQHF TGTGCCTGGAGTGCCGGGACAGTTCGTCAGCCCCAGCATTTT TRBJ1-5 TRBV30 TRBD1 few
CASSLDGDTQYF TGTGCCAGCAGCTTAGACGGAGATACGCAGTATTTT TRBJ2-3 TRBV11-3 . .
CASRLGGGSLSSYNEQFF TGTGCCAGCAGGTTAGGGGGCGGGAGCCTCAGCTCCTACAATGAGCAGTTCTTC TRBJ2-1 TRBV7-9 . .
CASSSDRTSTDTQYF TGTGCCAGCAGCTCCGACAGAACTAGCACAGATACGCAGTATTTT TRBJ2-3 TRBV7-2 . .
CASSLASSWGQGKTDTQYF TGTGCCAGCAGCTTAGCGTCTTCTTGGGGACAGGGGAAGACAGATACGCAGTATTTT TRBJ2-3 TRBV7-9 TRBD1 .
CASSRGGETEAFF TGTGCCAGCAGCAGAGGGGGTGAAACTGAAGCTTTCTTT TRBJ1-1 TRBV21-1 . few
CASSSGQLNTEAFF TGTGCCAGCAGCTCGGGACAGTTGAACACTGAAGCTTTCTTT TRBJ1-1 TRBV7-3 TRBD1 .
CASSLEAGVANEQFF TGTGCCAGCAGCTTGGAGGCAGGGGTGGCCAATGAGCAGTTCTTC TRBJ2-1 TRBV5-6 . .
CAIAAGSYNEQFF TGTGCCATCGCAGCGGGCTCCTACAATGAGCAGTTCTTC TRBJ2-1 TRBV10-3 . many
CASSIGTSGRIETQYF TGTGCCAGTAGTATCGGGACTAGCGGGAGGATAGAGACCCAGTACTTC TRBJ2-5 TRBV19 TRBD2 .
CASSEQGTSTDTQYF TGTGCCAGCAGTGAACAGGGAACTAGCACAGATACGCAGTATTTT TRBJ2-3 TRBV2 . .
CASSRGAGTDTQYF TGTGCCAGCAGCCGGGGGGCCGGCACAGATACGCAGTATTTT TRBJ2-3 TRBV7-3 . .
CAWSRSPNTEAFF TGTGCCTGGAGTCGAAGCCCGAACACTGAAGCTTTCTTT TRBJ1-1 TRBV30 . many
CASTDRATKTQYF TGTGCCAGTACGGACAGGGCAACGAAGACCCAGTACTTC TRBJ2-5 TRBV19 TRBD1 few
CASSIVGTGGQPQHF TGTGCCAGTAGTATAGTGGGGACAGGGGGTCAGCCCCAGCATTTT TRBJ1-5 TRBV19 TRBD1 few
CASSETSGDYGYTF TGTGCCAGCAGTGAGACATCAGGGGACTATGGCTACACCTTC TRBJ1-2 TRBV9 . .
CAAGGGSGYTF TGTGCCGCGGGGGGAGGGAGCGGCTACACCTTC TRBJ1-2 TRBV2 . few
CAWSEEESAGTDTQYF TGTGCCTGGAGTGAGGAGGAGAGCGCCGGCACAGATACGCAGTATTTT TRBJ2-3 TRBV30 . few
CASSLQGEAYEQYF TGCGCCAGCAGCTTACAGGGTGAAGCCTACGAGCAGTACTTC TRBJ2-7 TRBV5-1 . .
CASSPWGGYGYTF TGTGCCAGCAGCCCCTGGGGGGGCTATGGCTACACCTTC TRBJ1-2 TRBV9 . .
CASSPGTGDTGELFF TGTGCCAGCAGTCCAGGGACAGGGGACACCGGGGAGCTGTTTTTT TRBJ2-2 TRBV6-6 TRBD1 .
CASSAGQGARGYTF TGTGCCAGCAGCGCAGGACAGGGGGCGCGTGGCTACACCTTC TRBJ1-2 TRBV9 TRBD1 .
CSVQGSGNTIYF TGCAGCGTTCAGGGCTCTGGAAACACCATATATTTT TRBJ1-3 TRBV29-1 . few
CASRDRNTEAFF TGTGCCAGTCGGGACAGGAACACTGAAGCTTTCTTT TRBJ1-1 TRBV19 TRBD1 few
CASSPRTGAHQETQYF TGCGCCAGCAGCCCCCGGACAGGGGCCCACCAAGAGACCCAGTACTTC TRBJ2-5 TRBV5-5 TRBD1 .
CASTPGAGGPGETQYF TGTGCCAGCACCCCCGGAGCGGGGGGGCCGGGAGAGACCCAGTACTTC TRBJ2-5 TRBV2 TRBD2 .
CASRKSGTGYSDGELFF TGCGCCAGCAGAAAATCGGGGACAGGGTATTCAGACGGGGAGCTGTTTTTT TRBJ2-2 TRBV5-1 TRBD1 .
CASSGPPGANVLTF TGTGCCAGCTCAGGGCCCCCTGGGGCCAACGTCCTGACTTTC TRBJ2-6 TRBV2 . .
CASSGGGSDNQPQHF TGTGCCAGCAGCGGGGGGGGCAGTGACAATCAGCCCCAGCATTTT TRBJ1-5 TRBV7-2 . few
CASSLAGGDYNEQFF TGTGCCAGCAGCCTAGCGGGAGGAGACTACAATGAGCAGTTCTTC TRBJ2-1 TRBV11-2 TRBD2 few
CASSSRRDRLSNQPQHF TGTGCCAGTAGTAGCCGGAGAGACAGATTAAGCAATCAGCCCCAGCATTTT TRBJ1-5 TRBV19 . .
CASSKTERVIYGYTF TGTGCCAGCAGTAAGACCGAGCGGGTGATCTATGGCTACACCTTC TRBJ1-2 TRBV2 . few
CASARVPWATNEQFF TGTGCTAGTGCCCGAGTCCCCTGGGCAACAAATGAGCAGTTCTTC TRBJ2-1 TRBV12-5 . .
CASSFEERTQETQYF TGTGCCAGCAGCTTCGAGGAGCGGACTCAAGAGACCCAGTACTTC TRBJ2-5 TRBV11-3 . once
CATDRGLNTGELFF TGTGCCACGGACAGGGGACTCAACACCGGGGAGCTGTTTTTT TRBJ2-2 TRBV28 TRBD1 many
CASSPPGQPPSDTQYF TGTGCCAGCAGCCCCCCGGGACAGCCGCCTTCAGATACGCAGTATTTT TRBJ2-3 TRBV5-4 TRBD1 few
CASSPSGSFSEQFF TGTGCCAGTTCACCGAGCGGGAGTTTTAGTGAGCAGTTCTTC TRBJ2-1 TRBV18 TRBD2 .
CASSSLQGYEQYF TGTGCCAGCAGCTCCTTACAGGGCTACGAGCAGTACTTC TRBJ2-7 TRBV7-2 . few
CASRFDRATEAFF TGTGCCAGCAGATTTGACAGGGCCACTGAAGCTTTCTTT TRBJ1-1 TRBV7-2 TRBD1 .
CASSSGTTTYTGELFF TGCGCCAGCAGCTCCGGGACTACGACTTACACCGGGGAGCTGTTTTTT TRBJ2-2 TRBV5-1 TRBD2 .
CASGLANSYEQYF TGTGCCAGCGGGCTAGCGAACTCCTACGAGCAGTACTTC TRBJ2-7 TRBV7-2 . .
CASSLAEGGDSPLHF TGTGCCAGCAGCTTAGCGGAAGGGGGCGATTCACCCCTCCACTTT TRBJ1-6 TRBV11-2 TRBD1 few
CASSPGLAEETQYF TGCGCCAGCAGCCCGGGACTAGCGGAGGAGACCCAGTACTTC TRBJ2-5 TRBV5-1 TRBD2 .
CSVEVEWVGYTF TGCAGCGTTGAAGTGGAGTGGGTAGGCTACACCTTC TRBJ1-2 TRBV29-1 . .
CASSFGTDNEQFF TGCGCCAGCAGCTTCGGGACAGACAATGAGCAGTTCTTC TRBJ2-1 TRBV5-1 TRBD1 few
CAISRDRVQGSYNEQFF TGTGCCATCAGCCGGGACAGGGTACAGGGATCCTACAATGAGCAGTTCTTC TRBJ2-1 TRBV10-3 TRBD1 .
CASGLVLAGEHHNEQFF TGTGCTAGTGGTTTGGTACTAGCGGGAGAGCACCACAATGAGCAGTTCTTC TRBJ2-1 TRBV12-5 TRBD2 .
CASSYGEVYEQYF TGCGCCAGCAGTTACGGGGAAGTCTACGAGCAGTACTTC TRBJ2-7 TRBV5-1 . .
CASSSPLLAGGPYNEQFF TGTGCCAGCAGCTCACCCCTACTAGCGGGAGGGCCCTACAATGAGCAGTTCTTC TRBJ2-1 TRBV7-9 TRBD2 few
CASSSQTEAFF TGTGCCAGCAGTTCTCAGACTGAAGCTTTCTTT TRBJ1-1 TRBV6-6 . .